These 17 T cell receptor beta chains share one sample of origin, sequenced in a study of CD8+CD57+ T cells in acquired aplastic anemia. Individuals selected for sequencing had exhibited CD8+CD57+ cell expansion on flow cytometry. Profiling that covered TCR beta VDJ and CDR3 relied on genomic DNA as its template. A single record per CDR3 protein comes from TCRdb applying MiXCR to the reads. This sample has some 150,000 distinct CDR3 sequences, with around 50% found just once. Sequencing input: sorted CD4+, CD8+, or CD8+CD57+ T cells (not recorded which) from PBMCs. These receptors originate from a human donor with aplastic anemia.

The sample holds many counts of this clonotype. The chain employs TRBV20-1 and TRBJ2-7; 9 nucleotides line up with TRBD2. Per the germline V gene, CDR1 is DFQATT and CDR2 is SNEGSKA (reference sequence). V shed 1 base, J shed 2 bases, and the junction held 6 bases outside the gene matches. This CDR3 has 15 residues. The CDR3 region is CSARVERGVPYEQYF. The DNA for the CDR3 is TGCAGTGCTAGAGTGGAGCGGGGGGTACCCTACGAGCAGTACTTC.

Concerning this clonotype: The CDR3 ends on some other residue instead of the conserved phenylalanine or tryptophan, so this is likely a read error. Because the CDR3's place on the DNA is in doubt, the DNA is left out and the CDR3 is given as listed by TCRdb. This chain uses TRBV7-2 with TRBJ2-7. CDR1 is SGHTA, CDR2 FQGNSA, per germline. The CDR3 contains 8 residues when both ends are counted. The CDR3 loop is CASSLVIM.

The rearrangement joins TRBV10-3 to TRBJ2-3; D remains ambiguous. Germline CDR1 is ENHRY and CDR2 is SYGVKD. The CDR3 runs 11 residues. Trimming stripped 11 bases from V and 6 bases from J, with 12 bases between. CDR3 protein: CAPSRSDTQYF. Written as DNA, the CDR3 is TGTGCCCCCTCACGTTCGGATACGCAGTATTTT.

This clonotype was detected many times. The rearrangement joins TRBV5-1 to TRBJ2-5; maybe TRBD2 (6 bases). Germline loops: CDR1 SGHRS, CDR2 YFSETQ. CDR3 length: 16 residues. V was clipped by 0 bases and J by 2 bases, with 14 bases between them. CDR3 bases: TGCGCCAGCAGCTTGGTTTTCCAGGGAGGACAAGAGACCCAGTACTTC. Amino acids: CASSLVFQGGQETQYF.

There are many counts of this clonotype. The chain combines TRBV25-1 with TRBJ2-7; 7 bases match TRBD1. The CDR3 runs to 14 residues. V was pared by 6 bases and J by 3 bases, with 8 bases of the junction left unmatched. Germline V gene lookup returns CDR1 MGHDK and CDR2 SYGVNS. In nucleotides, the CDR3 is TGTGCCAGCAGGCCGAGGGGGCCCAACTACGAGCAGTACTTC. This codes for CASRPRGPNYEQYF.

This clonotype came up a few times. J is TRBJ2-1 and V is TRBV25-1; 11 bases match TRBD1. J gave up 7 bases and V 8 bases, and 13 bases lay outside the gene matches. CDR1 is MGHDK and CDR2 is SYGVNS in the germline V gene. The CDR3 loop spans 16 amino acids. The CDR3 loop is CASVVVGQGAPNEQFF. CDR3 nucleotide sequence: TGTGCCAGCGTCGTCGTAGGACAGGGGGCACCAAATGAGCAGTTCTTC.

This clonotype was detected many times. J is TRBJ1-3 and V is TRBV9; D is ambiguous. This CDR3 is built from 14 residues. The ends were cut back, 3 bases at V and 4 bases at J, with 11 bases in the middle. Germline-derived CDR1 and CDR2 are SGDLS and YYNGEE. CDR3 DNA: TGTGCCAGCAGCGCCGAACTGGGCGGAAACACCATATATTTT. Protein sequence: CASSAELGGNTIYF. The variable domain in full, with the rest retrieved from reference TRBV9 and TRBJ1-3, is DSGVTQTPKHLITATGQRVTLRCSPRSGDLSVYWYQQSLDQGLQFLIQYYNGEERAKGNILERFSAQQFPDLHSELNLSSLELGDSALYFCASSAELGGNTIYFGEGSWLTVV.

This chain joins TRBV27 and TRBJ1-6; D unresolved. The CDR3 is 15 amino acids. The germline V and J ends were trimmed by 7 bases and 4 bases, with 14 bases remaining between them. Germline assignment: CDR1 MNHEY and CDR2 SMNVEV (reference sequence). CDR3 DNA: TGTGCCAGCACCCGGACGAGGGCTTATAATTCACCCCTCCACTTT. Its protein is CASTRTRAYNSPLHF.

This clonotype was counted many times. The chain couples TRBV20-1 to TRBJ2-5, with 7 bases identical to TRBD1. Unmatched junction bases numbered 8, after V lost 5 bases and J lost 5 bases. CDR1 is DFQATT, CDR2 SNEGSKA, per germline (reference sequence). CDR3 length equals 13 residues. The CDR3 sequence: CSAGTGVRETQYF. The CDR3, as DNA: TGCAGTGCTGGAACAGGGGTTAGGGAGACCCAGTACTTC.

This clonotype was counted only a few times. The V gene is TRBV3-1, the J gene TRBJ2-5, with a weak D call TRBD2 (6 bases). CDR1 is LGHDT, CDR2 YNNKEL, per germline (reference sequence). Deletions cut 0 bases from V and 2 bases from J, with 13 bases between. The CDR3 covers 16 residues. The CDR3 loop is CASSQERDWKQETQYF. The CDR3 DNA reads as TGTGCCAGCAGCCAAGAGCGGGACTGGAAACAAGAGACCCAGTACTTC.

Remarks on this clonotype: This could be a read error, since a much larger clone is one nucleotide away. The rearrangement links TRBV12-3 or TRBV12-4 to TRBJ1-1; 7 bases align to TRBD1. J lost 8 bases, V lost 8 bases, and 5 bases had no gene match. The CDR3 is 11 residues long. Here the CDR3 reads CASGDRVEAFF. The CDR3 DNA reads as TGTGCCAGCGGCGACAGGGTCGAAGCTTTCTTT.

This clonotype was counted a single time. The chain is built from TRBV5-6 and TRBJ2-7, with D perhaps matching TRBD1 (5 bases). The germline CDR1 and CDR2 sequences are SGHDT and YYEEEE. V lost 5 bases and J lost 6, with 21 bases in between. The CDR3 length is 15 residues. CDR3 coding DNA: TGTGCCAGCAGGTCCTTGACGGTGCCTAGGGGCGAGCAGTACTTC. Translating it yields CASRSLTVPRGEQYF.

The gene calls are TRBV10-3 and TRBJ2-7, with no clear D. The germline V gene encodes CDR1 ENHRY and CDR2 SYGVKD. Trimming removed 0 bases at V and 5 bases at J, with 5 bases between. The CDR3 is 12 amino acids. CDR3: CAISESMNEQYF. DNA of the CDR3: TGTGCCATCAGTGAGTCGATGAACGAGCAGTACTTC.

This clonotype has ten or more counts. The chain links TRBV3-1 to TRBJ2-1; 9 bases match TRBD1. This CDR3 contains 12 residues. V lost 6 bases, J lost 15 bases, and 9 bases stayed unmatched. In germline, CDR1 is LGHDT, CDR2 YNNKEL (reference sequence). CDR3: CASSLTGGHPFF. The CDR3 DNA sequence: TGTGCCAGCAGTCTTACAGGGGGCCACCCGTTCTTC.

The table lists this clonotype with many counts. The chain carries TRBV20-1 and TRBJ2-7; 7 bases match TRBD2. The CDR3 totals 13 residues. The trim removed 3 bases at V and 5 bases at J, leaving 7 bases unmatched. Germline V lookup: CDR1 DFQATT, CDR2 SNEGSKA (reference sequence). The CDR3 DNA sequence: TGCAGTGCTAGGGAGACTAGCTTCGACGAGCAGTACTTC. This sequence encodes CSARETSFDEQYF.

This clonotype was counted ten times or more. The rearrangement uses TRBV7-8 and TRBJ2-7; unclear D gene. The CDR3 consists of 12 residues. Germline CDR1 and CDR2: SGHVS and FQNEAQ. V shed 4 bases and J shed 6 bases, with 10 bases lying between them. CDR3 sequence reads: CASSYDVGEQYF. Written as DNA, the CDR3 is TGTGCCAGCAGCTACGACGTAGGCGAGCAGTACTTC.

The table lists this clonotype with a few counts. The rearrangement links TRBV27 to TRBJ1-6, with unresolved D. The V gene's germline CDR1 is MNHEY and CDR2 SMNVEV (reference sequence). V was clipped by 1 base and J by 0 bases, with 1 base between them. The CDR3 has 14 amino acids. The CDR3 protein is CASSLFSYNSPLHF. CDR3 coding DNA: TGTGCCAGCAGTTTATTCTCCTATAATTCACCCCTCCACTTT.